This T cell receptor (beta chain) emerged from a study of CD4 T cells in relation to SARS-CoV-2 and coronaviruses. Study-wide context: PBMCs were cultured with antigen for over nine days before TCR beta sequencing. Two subjects were Hispanic; patients were roughly eight males and a handful of females.

CDR1 and CDR2 (germline): MDHEN, SYDVKM. There are 14 residues in the CDR3. The junction had 6 bases not matched to a gene; V was cut back by 5 bases and J by 5 bases. Naive or memory CD4+ cells were cultured 1:1 with T cell-depleted PBMCs plus CEF. Data came from immunoSEQ multiplex PCR; TCRdb stores just in-frame clones and leaves some out. The repertoire has about 37,000 clones, more than 70% of them found once; the top ten carry 3.5% to 5.5%. A word on this clone: Its antigen remains unidentified.

The chain is built from TRBV28 and TRBJ1-5; 7 bases are a match to TRBD1. The clonotype was recovered from an adult with COVID-19. Sequencing input: naive CD4+ T cells from PBMCs, cultured in vitro. Subset meaning: naive CD4+ T cells isolated by negative enrichment. For the CDR3, the DNA is TGTGCCAGCAGTACCCGGGACAGATATCAGCCCCAGCATTTT. This codes for CASSTRDRYQPQHF.